The 24 T cell receptor beta chains presented below share a single source sample, sequenced in a study of monozygotic twins with inflammatory bowel disease. TCRdb re-called the 5' RACE reads; every CDR3 protein appears as one record, without DNA. This listing includes some 170,000 distinct CDR3 sequences. Sequenced input: blood. All receptors derive from a human donor with ulcerative colitis or Crohn's disease, or a healthy co-twin of an affected twin (not recorded which).

V gene TRBV20-1 combines with J gene TRBJ2-3; TCRdb returns TRBD2, unconfirmable since there is no DNA. Looked up from germline, CDR1 is DFQATT and CDR2 is SNEGSKA (reference sequence). This CDR3 is built from 15 residues. CDR3 in amino acids: CSARDTTSGSDTQYF.

The chain uses TRBV6-2 or TRBV6-3 and TRBJ2-7; TCRdb reports TRBD2, a call that lacks DNA to check it against. The CDR3 sequence is 17 residues long. Germline-derived CDR1 and CDR2 are MNHEY and SVGEGT. The CDR3 reads CASSPLAGAPPHYEQYF.

This rearrangement joins TRBV7-2 to TRBJ2-5. Germline-derived CDR1 and CDR2 are SGHTA and FQGNSA. This CDR3 is built from 16 residues. The CDR3 protein is CASSFLGQSVLETQYF.

The CDR3 sequence: CASSKSAENEQFF. The genes are TRBV7-9 and TRBJ2-1. The germline CDR1 and CDR2 sequences are SEHNR and FQNEAQ (reference sequence). This CDR3 region has 13 residues.

V usage is TRBV29-1 and J usage is TRBJ2-5; the TCRdb D gene call, TRBD2, has no DNA to confirm it. Germline V lookup: CDR1 SQVTM, CDR2 ANQGSEA. This CDR3 comprises 15 residues. Here the CDR3 reads CSVERLAGQGLLQYF.

The CDR3: CASSLGLGLAGGPVSYNEQFF. The V gene is TRBV11-3, the J gene TRBJ2-1; absent DNA, TCRdb's TRBD2 call cannot be checked. CDR3 length: 21 residues. Germline loops: CDR1 SGHNT, CDR2 YENEEA.

The chain employs TRBV24-1 and TRBJ2-3; TCRdb reports TRBD1, a call that lacks DNA to check it against. This CDR3 comprises 19 residues. Germline V gives CDR1 KGHDR, CDR2 SFDVKD. The CDR3 region is CATSDRRGSKETGTDTQYF.

This sequence joins TRBV6-1 and TRBJ1-2. Germline V gene sequence: CDR1 MNHNS, CDR2 SASEGT. The CDR3 extends over 14 amino acids. CDR3 residues: CASSSRGEVYGYTF.

J is TRBJ1-5 and V is TRBV6-2 or TRBV6-3. CDR3 length: 16 amino acids. Germline V gives CDR1 MNHEY, CDR2 SVGEGT. The CDR3: CASTKTLPMGNQPQHF.

This sequence joins TRBV7-9 and TRBJ1-6. The germline CDR1 and CDR2 sequences are SEHNR and FQNEAQ (reference sequence). CDR3 size: 15 residues. CDR3 region: CASSLGLRVGSPLHF.

The chain combines TRBV5-6 with TRBJ1-5; no DNA is available, so the TRBD1 call from TCRdb remains unchecked. There are 16 residues in the CDR3. In germline, CDR1 is SGHDT, CDR2 YYEEEE. This CDR3 reads CASSLLRRGGNQPQHF.

The chain joins TRBV7-3 to TRBJ2-1; the TRBD2 assignment by TCRdb is unverifiable without DNA. The CDR3 contains 14 residues. Germline-derived CDR1 and CDR2 are SGHTA and FQGTGA. The CDR3 sequence is CASSRAGRSNEQFF.

The rearrangement joins TRBV7-2 to TRBJ1-5; the TCRdb call, TRBD1, lacks DNA for checking. The CDR3 sequence is 14 residues long. Per the germline V gene, CDR1 is SGHTA and CDR2 is FQGNSA. The CDR3: CASSLYRVRQPQHF.

This chain joins TRBV19 and TRBJ1-2; lacking DNA, the TRBD1 call made by TCRdb goes unchecked. This CDR3 comprises 14 residues. In germline, CDR1 is LNHDA, CDR2 SQIVND (reference sequence). The CDR3 sequence: CASSIAGTGYGYTF.

The chain has TRBV19 and TRBJ2-1; TCRdb picks TRBD2, but there is no DNA to check that call. CDR1 is LNHDA and CDR2 is SQIVND in the germline V gene (reference sequence). This CDR3 has 17 amino acids. This chain's CDR3 is CASSIGQSSANPNEQFF.

The J gene is TRBJ2-5, the V gene TRBV29-1; lacking DNA, the TRBD2 call made by TCRdb goes unchecked. There are 14 residues in the CDR3. CDR1 SQVTM and CDR2 ANQGSEA come from the germline V gene. The CDR3 is CSVTLAGVRETQYF.

The V and J genes are TRBV29-1 and TRBJ1-2; TCRdb reports TRBD1, a call that lacks DNA to check it against. The CDR3 consists of 12 residues. From germline, CDR1 is SQVTM and CDR2 ANQGSEA. The CDR3 here is CSVPGQLYGYTF.

V and J are TRBV7-8 and TRBJ1-4. The CDR3 consists of 17 residues. Germline V gives CDR1 SGHVS, CDR2 FQNEAQ. The CDR3 region is CASSLVSWILGEEKLFF.

This chain joins TRBV6-1 and TRBJ1-4; absent DNA, TCRdb's TRBD1 call cannot be checked. Germline CDR1 MNHNS, CDR2 SASEGT. CDR3 length: 15 amino acids. The CDR3 loop is CASSERRGAYEKLFF.

This CDR3 is CASSRQVYGYTF. The chain recombines TRBV28 with TRBJ1-2; the D gene TCRdb calls, TRBD1, cannot be checked with no DNA. Germline V gene sequence: CDR1 MDHEN, CDR2 SYDVKM. This CDR3 spans 12 amino acids.

This CDR3 is CASSEESGSYNEQFF. The chain has TRBV6-4 and TRBJ2-1. The CDR3 length is 15 residues. Germline loops: CDR1 MRHNA, CDR2 SNTAGT.

The V call is TRBV6-5, the J call TRBJ2-3. The CDR3 runs to 14 residues. The germline gives CDR1 MNHEY, CDR2 SVGAGI. This CDR3 is CASSYQRGTDTQYF.

The V and J genes are TRBV7-8 and TRBJ2-1; TCRdb indicates TRBD2, and absent DNA this call remains unverified. Per the germline V gene, CDR1 is SGHVS and CDR2 is FQNEAQ. The CDR3 spans 17 residues. This chain's CDR3 is CASSSGLADYSYNEQFF.

This chain links TRBV28 with TRBJ1-6; TCRdb reports TRBD1, a call that lacks DNA to check it against. The germline V gene encodes CDR1 MDHEN and CDR2 SYDVKM. The CDR3 spans 16 residues. The CDR3 here is CASSWSLTGSNSPLHF. The entire variable domain, with the rest obtained from reference TRBV28 and TRBJ1-6, is as follows: DVKVTQSSRYLVKRTGEKVFLECVQDMDHENMFWYRQDPGLGLRLIYFSYDVKMKEKGDIPEGYSVSREKKERFSLILESASTNQTSMYLCASSWSLTGSNSPLHFGNGTRLTVT.